This TCR beta chain emerged from a study of cytomegalovirus exposure and HLA in healthy donors. Study findings and constraints: Many donors shared some public TCRs, even though most TCR sequences were rare. In an earlier analysis, about 87% or about 30%: the productive usage of most TCR beta V segments. Trimming of TCR beta V- and J-genes showed a link, identified in a later analysis, to a missense DCLRE1C variant.

A multiplex PCR was run with 60 Vbeta primers and 13 Jbeta primers. TCRdb's copy holds only in-frame clones and misses some; the assay was immunoSEQ multiplex PCR. In the table there are under 250,000 clones, roughly four fifths of which are singletons. Healthy individuals who donated bone marrow served as the donors. To note about this clone: Its antigen is unidentified.

V dropped 2 bases and J dropped 0 bases, with 10 bases sitting between them. Germline V gene lookup returns CDR1 SGHRS and CDR2 YFSETQ. This CDR3 region has 15 residues. What was sequenced was PBMCs. This clonotype originated in a woman in her forties in good health and CMV-seronegative. This rearrangement joins TRBV5-1 to TRBJ2-3, with a tentative D call TRBD2 (6 bases). CDR3 coding DNA: TGCGCCAGCAGCTTCCTGAGCGGGAGCACAGATACGCAGTATTTT. Its translation is CASSFLSGSTDTQYF.